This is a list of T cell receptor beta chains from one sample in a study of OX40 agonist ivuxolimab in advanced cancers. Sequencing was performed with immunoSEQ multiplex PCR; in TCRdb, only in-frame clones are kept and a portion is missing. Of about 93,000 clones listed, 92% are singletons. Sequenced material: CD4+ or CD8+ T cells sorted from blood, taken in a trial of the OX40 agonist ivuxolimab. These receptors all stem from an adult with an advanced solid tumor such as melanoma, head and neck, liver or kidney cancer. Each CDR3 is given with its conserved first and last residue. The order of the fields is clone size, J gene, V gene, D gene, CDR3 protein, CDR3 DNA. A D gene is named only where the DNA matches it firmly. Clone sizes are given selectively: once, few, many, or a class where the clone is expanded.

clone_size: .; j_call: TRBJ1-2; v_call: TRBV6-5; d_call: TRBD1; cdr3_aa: CASSSPAGQGAGYTF; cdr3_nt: TGTGCCAGCAGTTCCCCCGCCGGGCAGGGGGCAGGCTACACCTTC
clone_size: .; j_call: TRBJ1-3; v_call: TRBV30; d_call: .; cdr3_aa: CARSVGSSGNTIYF; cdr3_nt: TGTGCCCGTAGCGTGGGGAGCTCTGGAAACACCATATATTTT
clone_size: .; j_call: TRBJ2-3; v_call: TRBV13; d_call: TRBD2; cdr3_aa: CASSLGLRRGEDTQYF; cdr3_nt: TGTGCCAGCAGCTTAGGCCTGAGGCGGGGGGAAGATACGCAGTATTTT
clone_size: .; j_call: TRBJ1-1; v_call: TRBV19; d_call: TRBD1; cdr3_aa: CATGGQLNTEAFF; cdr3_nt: TGTGCCACTGGGGGACAGTTGAACACTGAAGCTTTCTTT
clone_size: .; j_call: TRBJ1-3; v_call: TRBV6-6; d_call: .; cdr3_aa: CASSLDSGNTIYF; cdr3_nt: TGTGCCAGCAGCCTCGACTCTGGAAACACCATATATTTT
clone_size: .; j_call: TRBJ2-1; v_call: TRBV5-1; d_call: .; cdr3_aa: CASSLEVAGYNEQFF; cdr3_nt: TGCGCCAGCAGCTTGGAAGTGGCGGGGTATAATGAGCAGTTCTTC
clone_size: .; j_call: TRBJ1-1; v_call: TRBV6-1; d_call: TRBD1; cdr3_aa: CASRGQMGTEAFF; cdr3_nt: TGTGCCAGCAGGGGACAGATGGGCACTGAAGCTTTCTTT
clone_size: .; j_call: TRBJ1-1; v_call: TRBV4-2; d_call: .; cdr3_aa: CASSPNRSGAQAFF; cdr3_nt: TGTGCCAGCAGCCCCAACAGGTCAGGGGCACAAGCTTTCTTT
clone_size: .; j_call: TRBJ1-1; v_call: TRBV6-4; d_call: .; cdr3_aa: CAGSEESNTEAFF; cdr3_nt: TGTGCCGGCAGTGAGGAGTCAAACACTGAAGCTTTCTTT
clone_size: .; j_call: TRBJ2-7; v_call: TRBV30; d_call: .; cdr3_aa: CAWRGVGYEQYF; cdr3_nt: TGTGCCTGGAGGGGCGTGGGGTACGAGCAGTACTTC
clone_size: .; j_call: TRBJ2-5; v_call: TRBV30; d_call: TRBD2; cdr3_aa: CAWSVASGGRQTQYF; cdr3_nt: TGTGCCTGGAGTGTAGCGAGCGGGGGGCGGCAGACCCAGTACTTC
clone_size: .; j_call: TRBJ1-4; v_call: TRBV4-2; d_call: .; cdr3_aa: CASSRERPGGNEKLFF; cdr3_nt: TGTGCCAGCAGCCGGGAACGACCGGGGGGGAATGAAAAACTGTTTTTT
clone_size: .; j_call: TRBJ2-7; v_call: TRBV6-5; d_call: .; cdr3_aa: CASSAASESYEQYF; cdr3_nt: TGTGCCAGCAGCGCTGCTAGCGAGTCCTACGAGCAGTACTTC
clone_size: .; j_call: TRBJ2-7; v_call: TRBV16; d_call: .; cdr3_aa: CASSSLEEQYF; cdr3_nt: TGTGCCAGCAGTTCGCTGGAGGAGCAGTACTTC
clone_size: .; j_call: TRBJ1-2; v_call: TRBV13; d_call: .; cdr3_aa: CASRPRAGNTGYGYTF; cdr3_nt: TGTGCCAGCAGACCCCGCGCGGGCAACACGGGGTATGGCTACACCTTC
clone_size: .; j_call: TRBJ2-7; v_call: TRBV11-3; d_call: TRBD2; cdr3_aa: CASSTDQAGEQYF; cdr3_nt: TGTGCCAGCAGCACTGACCAAGCGGGAGAGCAGTACTTC
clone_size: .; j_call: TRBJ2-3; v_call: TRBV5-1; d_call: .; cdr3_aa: CASSLDGRGTDTQYF; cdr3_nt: TGCGCCAGCAGCTTGGACGGCAGGGGCACAGATACGCAGTATTTT
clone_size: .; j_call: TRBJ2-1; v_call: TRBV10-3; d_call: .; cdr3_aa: CATAGADYGNEQFF; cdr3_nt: TGTGCCACCGCTGGAGCGGACTATGGAAATGAGCAGTTCTTC
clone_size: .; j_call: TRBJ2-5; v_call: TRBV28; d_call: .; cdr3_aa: CASSFSQFQETQYF; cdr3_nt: TGTGCCAGCAGTTTCTCTCAGTTCCAAGAGACCCAGTACTTC
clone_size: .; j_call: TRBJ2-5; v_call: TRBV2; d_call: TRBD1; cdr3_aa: CASSGDRGESETQYF; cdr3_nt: TGTGCCAGCAGTGGGGACAGGGGTGAATCAGAGACCCAGTACTTC
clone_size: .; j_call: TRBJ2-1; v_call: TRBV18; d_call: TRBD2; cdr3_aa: CASSPRSSGAHEQFF; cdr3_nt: TGTGCCAGCTCACCACGGTCTAGCGGGGCCCATGAGCAGTTCTTC
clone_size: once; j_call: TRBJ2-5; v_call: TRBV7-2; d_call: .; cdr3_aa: CASSLDWGQETQYF; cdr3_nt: TGTGCCAGCAGCTTAGATTGGGGGCAAGAGACCCAGTACTTC
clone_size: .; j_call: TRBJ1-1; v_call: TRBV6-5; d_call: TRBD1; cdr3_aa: CASGGQGPMNTEAFF; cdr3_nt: TGTGCCAGCGGCGGACAGGGCCCAATGAACACTGAAGCTTTCTTT
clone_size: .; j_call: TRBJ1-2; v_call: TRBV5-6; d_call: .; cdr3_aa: CASSFDRRPGYTF; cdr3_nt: TGTGCCAGCAGCTTCGACAGGAGGCCTGGCTACACCTTC
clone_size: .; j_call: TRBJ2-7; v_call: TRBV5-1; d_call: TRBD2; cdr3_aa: CASSGGLAGVEQYF; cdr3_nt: TGCGCCAGCAGCGGTGGACTAGCGGGGGTTGAGCAGTACTTC
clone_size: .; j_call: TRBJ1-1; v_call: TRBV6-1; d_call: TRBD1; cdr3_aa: CASAFLQGAEAFF; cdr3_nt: TGTGCCAGCGCTTTCCTCCAGGGGGCTGAAGCTTTCTTT
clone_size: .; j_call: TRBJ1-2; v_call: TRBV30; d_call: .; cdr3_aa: CAWTPPGDPNYGYTF; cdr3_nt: TGTGCCTGGACCCCCCCCGGGGACCCCAACTATGGCTACACCTTC
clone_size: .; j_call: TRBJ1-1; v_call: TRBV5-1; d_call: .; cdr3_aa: CASSLQMNTEAFF; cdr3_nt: TGCGCCAGCAGCTTGCAGATGAACACTGAAGCTTTCTTT
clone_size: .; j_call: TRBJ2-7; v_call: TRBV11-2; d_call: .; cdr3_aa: CASSLESREQYF; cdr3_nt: TGTGCCAGCAGCTTAGAAAGCCGGGAGCAGTACTTC
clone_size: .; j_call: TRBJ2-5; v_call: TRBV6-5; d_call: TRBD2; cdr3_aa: CATSGLAGETQYF; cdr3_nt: TGTGCCACCTCGGGACTAGCGGGTGAGACCCAGTACTTC
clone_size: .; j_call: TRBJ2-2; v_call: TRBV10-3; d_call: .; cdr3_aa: CAIRLAGELFF; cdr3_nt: TGTGCCATCAGGCTGGCCGGGGAGCTGTTTTTT
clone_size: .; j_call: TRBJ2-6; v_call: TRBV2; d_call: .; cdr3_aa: CASSEWSSGANVLTF; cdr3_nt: TGTGCCAGCAGTGAGTGGAGCTCTGGGGCCAACGTCCTGACTTTC
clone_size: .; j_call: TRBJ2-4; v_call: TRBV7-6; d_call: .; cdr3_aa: CASSTQGGVIQYF; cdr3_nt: TGTGCCAGCAGCACCCAGGGGGGGGTCATTCAGTACTTC
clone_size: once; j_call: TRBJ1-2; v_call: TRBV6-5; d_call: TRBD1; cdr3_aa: CASSSTYGQVRGGYTF; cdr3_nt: TGTGCCAGCAGTTCCACCTACGGACAGGTTCGGGGAGGCTACACCTTC
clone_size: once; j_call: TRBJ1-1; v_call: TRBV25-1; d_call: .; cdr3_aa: CASSVPTGVNTEAFF; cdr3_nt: TGTGCCAGCAGCGTCCCGACAGGCGTGAACACTGAAGCTTTCTTT
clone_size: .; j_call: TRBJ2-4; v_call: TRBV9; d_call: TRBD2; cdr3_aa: CASSVVASGGKNIQYF; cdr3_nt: TGTGCCAGCAGCGTAGTGGCTAGCGGTGGCAAAAACATTCAGTACTTC
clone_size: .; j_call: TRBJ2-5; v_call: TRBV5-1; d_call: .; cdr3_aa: CASSYQETQYF; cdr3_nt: TGCGCCAGCAGCTACCAAGAGACCCAGTACTTC
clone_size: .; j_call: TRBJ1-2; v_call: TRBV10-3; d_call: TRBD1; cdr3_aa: CAISTRDRGYGYTF; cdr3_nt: TGTGCCATCAGTACCCGGGACAGGGGTTATGGCTACACCTTC
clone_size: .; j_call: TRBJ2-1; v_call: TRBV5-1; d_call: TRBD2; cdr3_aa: CASSFSGGHNEQFF; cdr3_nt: TGCGCCAGCAGCTTTAGCGGGGGGCACAATGAGCAGTTCTTC
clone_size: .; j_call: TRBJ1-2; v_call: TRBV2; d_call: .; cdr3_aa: CASSRDSNYGYTF; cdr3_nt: TGTGCCAGCAGCAGGGACTCTAACTATGGCTACACCTTC
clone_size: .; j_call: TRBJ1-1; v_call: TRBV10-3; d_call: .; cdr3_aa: CAINPLKNAEAFF; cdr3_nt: TGTGCCATCAACCCCTTAAAGAATGCCGAAGCTTTCTTT
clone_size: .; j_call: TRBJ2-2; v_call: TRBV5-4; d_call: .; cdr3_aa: CASSLEPDTGELFF; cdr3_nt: TGTGCCAGCAGCTTGGAACCCGACACCGGGGAGCTGTTTTTT
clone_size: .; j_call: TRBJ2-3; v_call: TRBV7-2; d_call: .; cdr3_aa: CASSLSTDTQYF; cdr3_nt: TGTGCCAGCAGCCTCAGCACAGATACGCAGTATTTT
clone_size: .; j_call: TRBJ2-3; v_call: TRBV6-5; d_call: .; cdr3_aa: CASRGRQTTDTQYF; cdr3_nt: TGTGCCAGCAGGGGCAGACAGACCACAGATACGCAGTATTTT
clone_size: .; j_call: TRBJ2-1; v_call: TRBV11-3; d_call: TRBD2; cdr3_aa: CASSLDGLAGLIGSNEQFF; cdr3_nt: TGTGCCAGCAGCTTAGATGGACTAGCGGGACTTATTGGGAGCAATGAGCAGTTCTTC
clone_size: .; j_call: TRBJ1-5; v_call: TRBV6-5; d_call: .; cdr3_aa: CASEDRSNQPQHF; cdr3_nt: TGTGCCAGCGAAGACAGGAGCAATCAGCCCCAGCATTTT
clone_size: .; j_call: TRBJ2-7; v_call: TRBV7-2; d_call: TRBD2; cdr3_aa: CASSFQREGYYEQYF; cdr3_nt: TGTGCCAGCAGCTTCCAGCGGGAGGGTTACTACGAGCAGTACTTC
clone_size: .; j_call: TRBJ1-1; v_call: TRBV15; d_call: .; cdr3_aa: CATSGIEGLGTEAFF; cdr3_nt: TGTGCCACCAGTGGTATAGAGGGGCTGGGCACTGAAGCTTTCTTT
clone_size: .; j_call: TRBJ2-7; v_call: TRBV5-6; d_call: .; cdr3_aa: CASSLPGTATYEQYF; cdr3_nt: TGTGCCAGCAGCTTGCCGGGAACTGCAACCTACGAGCAGTACTTC